These T cell receptor beta chains were read from a single sample in a study of radiation and T cells in renal cell carcinoma. Clones were sequenced by immunoSEQ multiplex PCR, and TCRdb holds only the in-frame ones, with some missing. The sample includes roughly 60,000 clones, roughly 72% seen only once; the top ten take over 6%. The input for sequencing was blood, taken from a patient whose treatment included radiotherapy and nephrectomy. These receptors all come from a man aged 55-75 years with renal cell carcinoma. The CDR3 runs from the conserved cysteine through the conserved F or W. D genes are given only for firm matches. Not all rows give a size; the values are once, few, many and, for expanded clones, a class.

clone size	D gene	V gene	J gene	CDR3 DNA	CDR3 protein
few	TRBD2	TRBV7-2	TRBJ2-3	TGTGCCAGCAGCTTAGCCTCTAGCGGGGAGGTAGATACGCAGTATTTT	CASSLASSGEVDTQYF
-	TRBD2	TRBV11-3	TRBJ2-1	TGTGCCAGCAGCACCCTCCAACAGTTTCTAGCGGGAGGCCTGAGGCAGTTCTTC	CASSTLQQFLAGGLRQFF
-	-	TRBV4-3	TRBJ2-3	TGCGCCAGCAGCCAAAACGGCCTGAGCACAGATACGCAGTATTTT	CASSQNGLSTDTQYF
-	-	TRBV6-6	TRBJ1-5	TGTGCCAGCAGTCTTCCCGGGCAGAGCAATCAGCCCCAGCATTTT	CASSLPGQSNQPQHF
-	TRBD1	TRBV9	TRBJ2-1	TGTGCCAGCAGCGTACCGGACAGGGCGGGCAAAAATGAGCAGTTCTTC	CASSVPDRAGKNEQFF
once	-	TRBV15	TRBJ1-1	TGTGCCACCAGCAAGGGAGGGGCGAACACTGAAGCTTTCTTT	CATSKGGANTEAFF
-	-	TRBV6-4	TRBJ1-3	TGTGCCAGCAGGGGCTCTGGAAACACCATATATTTT	CASRGSGNTIYF
few	-	TRBV7-6	TRBJ2-3	TGTGCCAGCAGCTGGGTCTCTCCGGCAGATACGCAGTATTTT	CASSWVSPADTQYF
-	-	TRBV5-8	TRBJ1-5	TGTGCCAGCAACCGCTGGAGCAATCAGCCCCAGCATTTT	CASNRWSNQPQHF
-	-	TRBV10-3	TRBJ2-7	TGTGCCACCCACACCGACCTGGACAATTCCTACGAGCAGTACTTC	CATHTDLDNSYEQYF
medium-sized	-	TRBV29-1	TRBJ2-5	TGCAGCGTTGACGGGCAGGGTGGAGAGACCCAGTACTTC	CSVDGQGGETQYF
-	-	TRBV21-1	TRBJ1-5	TGTGCCAGCAGCAAGGCACCGGGACCCCAGCATTTT	CASSKAPGPQHF
-	-	TRBV7-2	TRBJ1-2	TGTGCCAGCAGCCGTAGAGGGCAGGGCTCGGGTGGCTACACCTTC	CASSRRGQGSGGYTF
-	-	TRBV29-1	TRBJ2-3	TGCAGCGTTGCAGGACACAACCAAGCTCGGGGGTTGGATACGCAGTATTTT	CSVAGHNQARGLDTQYF
-	TRBD2	TRBV19	TRBJ2-1	TGTGCCAGTAGTTACCGGACTAGCGGCTCCTACAATGAGCAGTTCTTC	CASSYRTSGSYNEQFF
-	-	TRBV30	TRBJ1-2	TGTGCCTGGACCGAAACCGGACAGACTTACCGTGGCTACACCTTC	CAWTETGQTYRGYTF
-	-	TRBV5-1	TRBJ2-7	TGCGCCAGCAGCTTGATGCCTCAGGGAACCTACGAGCAGTACTTC	CASSLMPQGTYEQYF
-	TRBD2	TRBV10-2	TRBJ2-3	TGCGCCAGCGGGCAACTAGCGGGGGTCACAGATACGCAGTATTTT	CASGQLAGVTDTQYF
-	-	TRBV7-8	TRBJ1-3	TGTGCCAGCACCATCTTCCGAACTGGAAACACCATATATTTT	CASTIFRTGNTIYF